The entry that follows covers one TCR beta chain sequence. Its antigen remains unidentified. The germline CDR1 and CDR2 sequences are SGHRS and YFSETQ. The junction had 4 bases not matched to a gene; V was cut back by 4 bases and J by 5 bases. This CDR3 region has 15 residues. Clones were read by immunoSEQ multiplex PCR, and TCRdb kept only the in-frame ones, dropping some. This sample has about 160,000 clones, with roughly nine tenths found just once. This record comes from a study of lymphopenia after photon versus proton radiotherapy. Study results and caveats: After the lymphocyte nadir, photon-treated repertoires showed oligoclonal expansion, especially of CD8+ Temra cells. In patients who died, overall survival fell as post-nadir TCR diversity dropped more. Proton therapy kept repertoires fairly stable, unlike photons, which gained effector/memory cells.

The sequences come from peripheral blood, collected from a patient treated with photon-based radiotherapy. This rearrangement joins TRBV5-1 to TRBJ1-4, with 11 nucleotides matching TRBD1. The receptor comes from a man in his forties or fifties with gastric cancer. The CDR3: CASSPGTGGNEKLFF. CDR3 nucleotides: TGCGCCAGCAGCCCTGGGACAGGGGGGAATGAAAAACTGTTTTTT.